This T cell receptor (beta chain) was obtained from a study of blood T cell repertoires in COVID-19. Per germline, CDR1 MNHEY and CDR2 SVGAGI. V shed 1 base, J shed 6 bases, and the junction held 4 bases outside the gene matches. The CDR3 length is 16 residues. The data were produced by immunoSEQ multiplex PCR, yet TCRdb's version contains in-frame clones alone and is incomplete. Of 55,000 to 65,000 clones in the sample, 80% to 90% were seen once. The genes are TRBV6-5 and TRBJ2-2; 11 bases line up with TRBD2. The sample was peripheral blood. This clonotype was obtained from a man aged 55 to 70 with COVID-19, enrolled during active disease. In DNA, the CDR3 is TGTGCCAGCAGTTACTTAGCGGGAGGGCCCTCCGGGGAGCTGTTTTTT. Translated, it gives CASSYLAGGPSGELFF.